This T cell receptor (beta chain) was retrieved from a study of patients with pleural tuberculosis (dated 2014 in TCRdb). This clonotype was seen at least ten times. Its antigen remains undetermined. Per-base qualities were not stored, and no clone one base away is much larger. The data were produced on an Illumina Genome Analyzer IIx. TCRdb trimmed the raw reads at Q25, called clones with MiXCR and kept productive beta chains. CDR3 protein sequences are deduplicated, and each keeps its most common genes and DNA. For this sample the table gives about 50,000 distinct CDR3 sequences, of which approximately 7.9% were detected only once. The top ten clones comprise roughly 17% of the sample. The V and J ends are trimmed by 5 bases and 4 bases, leaving 17 bases between them. The CDR3 runs 14 residues from the cysteine to the phenylalanine. Only the CDR3 DNA stays, 42 bases, in frame from base 1. The germline V gene (reference sequence) yields DFQATT for CDR1 and SNEGSKA for CDR2.

This TCR was sampled from a human donor with pleural tuberculosis. The rearranged chain carries TRBV20-1 and TRBJ2-5; TRBD1 is a possible D gene, resting on 6 matching bases. The nucleotide sequence reads TGCAGTGCTGGTATTTCTACAGGGCGAGAGACCCAGTACTTC. This yields the protein CSAGISTGRETQYF.